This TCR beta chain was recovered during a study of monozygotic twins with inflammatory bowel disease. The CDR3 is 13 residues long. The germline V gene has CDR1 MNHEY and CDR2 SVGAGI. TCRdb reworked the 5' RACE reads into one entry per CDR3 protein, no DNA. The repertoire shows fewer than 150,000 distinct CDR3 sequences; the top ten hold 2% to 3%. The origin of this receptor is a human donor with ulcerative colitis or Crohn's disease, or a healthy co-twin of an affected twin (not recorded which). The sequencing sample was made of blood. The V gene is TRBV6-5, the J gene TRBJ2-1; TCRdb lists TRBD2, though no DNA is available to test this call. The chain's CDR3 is CASRETSVDEQFF.